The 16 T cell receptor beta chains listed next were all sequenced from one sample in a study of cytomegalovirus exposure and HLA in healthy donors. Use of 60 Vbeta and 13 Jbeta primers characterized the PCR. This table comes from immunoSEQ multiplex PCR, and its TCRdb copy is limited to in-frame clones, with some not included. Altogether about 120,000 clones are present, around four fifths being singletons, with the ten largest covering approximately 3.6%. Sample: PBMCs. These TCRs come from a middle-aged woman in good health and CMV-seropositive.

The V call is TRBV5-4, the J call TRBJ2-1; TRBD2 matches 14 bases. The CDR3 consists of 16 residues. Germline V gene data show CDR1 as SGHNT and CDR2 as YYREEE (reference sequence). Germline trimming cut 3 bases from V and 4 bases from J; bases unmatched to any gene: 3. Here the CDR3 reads CASSSRLAGGYNEQFF. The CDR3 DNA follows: TGTGCCAGCAGCTCAAGACTAGCGGGAGGGTACAATGAGCAGTTCTTC. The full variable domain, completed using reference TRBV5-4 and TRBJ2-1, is ETGVTQSPTHLIKTRGQQVTLRCSSQSGHNTVSWYQQALGQGPQFIFQYYREEENGRGNFPPRFSGLQFPNYSSELNVNALELDDSALYLCASSSRLAGGYNEQFFGPGTRLTVL.

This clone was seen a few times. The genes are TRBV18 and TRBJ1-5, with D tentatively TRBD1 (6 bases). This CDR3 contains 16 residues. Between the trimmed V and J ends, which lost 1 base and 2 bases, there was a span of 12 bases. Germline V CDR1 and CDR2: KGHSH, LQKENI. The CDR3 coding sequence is TGTGCCAGCTCACCACGAAGAGAGGGGGGCAATCAGCCCCAGCATTTT. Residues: CASSPRREGGNQPQHF.

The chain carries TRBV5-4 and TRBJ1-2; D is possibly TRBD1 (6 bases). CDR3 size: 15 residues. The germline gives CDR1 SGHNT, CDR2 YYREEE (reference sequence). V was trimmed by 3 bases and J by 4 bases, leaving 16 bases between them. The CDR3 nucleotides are TGTGCCAGCAGCTACAGACAGGCCGTTGGCTATGGCTACACCTTC. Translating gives CASSYRQAVGYGYTF.

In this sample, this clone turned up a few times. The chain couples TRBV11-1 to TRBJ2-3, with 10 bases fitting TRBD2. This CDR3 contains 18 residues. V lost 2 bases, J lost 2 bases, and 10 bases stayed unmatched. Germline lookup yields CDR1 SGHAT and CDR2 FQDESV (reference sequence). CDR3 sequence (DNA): TGTGCCAGCAGCTTATTCCGTGCACTAGCGGGGTACACAGATACGCAGTATTTT. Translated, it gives CASSLFRALAGYTDTQYF. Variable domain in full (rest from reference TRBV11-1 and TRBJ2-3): EAEVAQSPRYKITEKSQAVAFWCDPISGHATLYWYRQILGQGPELLVQFQDESVVDDSQLPKDRFSAERLKGVDSTLKIQPAELGDSAMYLCASSLFRALAGYTDTQYFGPGTRLTVL.

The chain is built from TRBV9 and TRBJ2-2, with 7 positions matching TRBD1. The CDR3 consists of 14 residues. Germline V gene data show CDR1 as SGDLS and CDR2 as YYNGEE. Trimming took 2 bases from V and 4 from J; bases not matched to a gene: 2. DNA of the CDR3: TGTGCCAGCAGCGTTCCAGGGGGCACCGGGGAGCTGTTTTTT. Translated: CASSVPGGTGELFF.

Written as DNA, the CDR3 is TGTGCCAGCAGGGACAGAACTAATGAAAAACTGTTTTTT. It is translated as CASRDRTNEKLFF. This rearrangement joins TRBV6-1 to TRBJ1-4; possibly TRBD1 for D (6 bases). The CDR3 has 13 residues. Germline V gives CDR1 MNHNS, CDR2 SASEGT. Trimming removed 6 bases from V and 1 base from J, with 6 bases in between.

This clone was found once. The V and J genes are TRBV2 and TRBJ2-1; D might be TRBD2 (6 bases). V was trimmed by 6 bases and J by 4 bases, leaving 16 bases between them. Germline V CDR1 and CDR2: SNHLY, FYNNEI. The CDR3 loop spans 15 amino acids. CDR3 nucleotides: TGTGCCAGCAGCGGAGGGCCAGCCCTATACAATGAGCAGTTCTTC. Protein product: CASSGGPALYNEQFF. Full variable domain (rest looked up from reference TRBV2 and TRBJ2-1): EPEVTQTPSHQVTQMGQEVILRCVPISNHLYFYWYRQILGQKVEFLVSFYNNEISEKSEIFDDQFSVERPDGSNFTLKIRSTKLEDSAMYFCASSGGPALYNEQFFGPGTRLTVL.

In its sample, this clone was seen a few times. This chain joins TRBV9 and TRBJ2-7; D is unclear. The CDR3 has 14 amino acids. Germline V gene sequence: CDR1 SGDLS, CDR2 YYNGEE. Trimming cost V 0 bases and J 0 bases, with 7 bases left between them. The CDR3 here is CASSVGDSSYEQYF. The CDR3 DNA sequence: TGTGCCAGCAGCGTAGGAGACTCCTCCTACGAGCAGTACTTC.

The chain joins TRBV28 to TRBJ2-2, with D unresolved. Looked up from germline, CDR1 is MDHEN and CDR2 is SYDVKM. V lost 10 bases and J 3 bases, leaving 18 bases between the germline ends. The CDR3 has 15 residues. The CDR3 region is CAIREATRHTGELFF. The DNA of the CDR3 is TGTGCCATTCGAGAGGCAACAAGACACACCGGGGAGCTGTTTTTT.

This chain's CDR3 is CASSPNSPSRGTDTQYF. As DNA, the CDR3 is TGTGCCAGCTCCCCCAACTCGCCTAGTAGAGGCACAGATACGCAGTATTTT. The chain couples TRBV18 to TRBJ2-3; D unclear. The CDR3 sequence is 17 residues long. The V end was cut by 6 bases, the J end by 1 base, with 20 bases between. CDR1 KGHSH and CDR2 LQKENI come from the germline V gene.

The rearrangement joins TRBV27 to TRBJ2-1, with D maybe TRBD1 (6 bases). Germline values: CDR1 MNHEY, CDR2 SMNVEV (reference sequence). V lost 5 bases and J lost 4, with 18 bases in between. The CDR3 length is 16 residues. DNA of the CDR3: TGTGCCAGCAGTGAGCCGGGACAAAAGATTTACAATGAGCAGTTCTTC. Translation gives CASSEPGQKIYNEQFF.

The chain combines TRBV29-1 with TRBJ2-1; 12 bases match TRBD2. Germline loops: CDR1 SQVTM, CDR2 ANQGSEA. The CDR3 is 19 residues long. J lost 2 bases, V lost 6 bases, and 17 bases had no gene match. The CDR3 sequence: CSVGWGLAGKMTTYNEQFF. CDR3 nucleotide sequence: TGCAGCGTGGGATGGGGACTAGCGGGCAAAATGACAACCTACAATGAGCAGTTCTTC.

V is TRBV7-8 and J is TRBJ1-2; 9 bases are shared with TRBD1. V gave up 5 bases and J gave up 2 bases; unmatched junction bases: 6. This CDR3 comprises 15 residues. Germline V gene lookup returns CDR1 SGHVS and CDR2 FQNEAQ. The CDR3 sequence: CASSVGQGLNYGYTF. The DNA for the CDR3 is TGTGCCAGCAGCGTGGGACAGGGACTGAACTATGGCTACACCTTC.

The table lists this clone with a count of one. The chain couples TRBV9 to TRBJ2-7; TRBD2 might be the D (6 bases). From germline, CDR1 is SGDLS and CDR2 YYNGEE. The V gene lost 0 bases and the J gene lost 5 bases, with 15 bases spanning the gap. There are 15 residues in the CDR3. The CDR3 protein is CASSVEAGNVNEQYF. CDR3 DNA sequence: TGTGCCAGCAGCGTAGAGGCGGGGAACGTCAACGAGCAGTACTTC. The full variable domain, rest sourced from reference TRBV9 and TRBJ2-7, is DSGVTQTPKHLITATGQRVTLRCSPRSGDLSVYWYQQSLDQGLQFLIQYYNGEERAKGNILERFSAQQFPDLHSELNLSSLELGDSALYFCASSVEAGNVNEQYFGPGTRLTVT.

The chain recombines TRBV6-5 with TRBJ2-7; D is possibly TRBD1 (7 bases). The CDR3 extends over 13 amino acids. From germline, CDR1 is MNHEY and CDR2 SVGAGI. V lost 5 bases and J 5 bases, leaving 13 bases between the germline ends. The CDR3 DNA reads TGTGCCAGCAGTGTCTCAGGGGGGCACGAGCAGTACTTC. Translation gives CASSVSGGHEQYF.

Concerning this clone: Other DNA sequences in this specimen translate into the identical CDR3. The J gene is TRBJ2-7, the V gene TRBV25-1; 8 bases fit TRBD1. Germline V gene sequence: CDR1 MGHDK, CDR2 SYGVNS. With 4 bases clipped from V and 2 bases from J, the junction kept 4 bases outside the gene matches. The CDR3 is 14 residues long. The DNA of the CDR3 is TGTGCCAGCAGTGGCGACAGGGGTACCTACGAGCAGTACTTC. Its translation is CASSGDRGTYEQYF.